The 29 T cell receptor beta chains presented below share a single source sample, sequenced in a study of T cells after yellow fever vaccination (dated by TCRdb to the late 2010s). The treatment or condition label corresponds to: live attenuated yellow fever vaccine strain. Library preparation used 5' RACE. Sequenced on an Illumina HiSeq 2500. TCRdb trimmed the raw reads at Q25, called clones with MiXCR and kept productive beta chains. CDR3 protein duplicates are merged, each entry listing the most common genes and DNA. A total of hundreds of thousands of distinct CDR3 sequences appear in this sample, just over 20% of them only once. Approximately 16% of the sample is held by the ten biggest clonotypes. The input for sequencing was PBMCs, taken 21 days after the first yellow fever vaccination. The receptors derive from a man between 18 and 35 years old who received the YFV17D yellow fever vaccine.

This clonotype was detected many times. This sequence joins TRBV12-3 or TRBV12-4 and TRBJ1-2; tentative D call: TRBD1 (5 bases). This CDR3 has 13 residues. Trimming removed 6 bases at V and 8 bases at J, with 16 bases between. The CDR3 bases are TGTGCCAGCAGCCCCGGACGGGACGGGGGCTACACCTTC. It translates to CASSPGRDGGYTF.

This clonotype was seen a few times. This chain joins TRBV30 and TRBJ1-2; 8 positions agree with TRBD1. The CDR3 has 18 residues. V was clipped by 2 bases and J by 4 bases; unmatched bases: 18. Germline V lookup: CDR1 GTSNPN, CDR2 SVGIG (reference sequence). The CDR3 region is CAWSHSGGANLNLYGYTF. The CDR3 bases are TGTGCCTGGAGTCACTCAGGGGGCGCAAACCTTAACCTCTATGGCTACACCTTC. The entire variable domain, with the rest obtained from reference TRBV30 and TRBJ1-2, is as follows: SQTIHQWPATLVQPVGSPLSLECTVEGTSNPNLYWYRQAAGRGLQLLFYSVGIGQISSEVPQNLSASRPQDRQFILSSKKLLLSDSGFYLCAWSHSGGANLNLYGYTFGSGTRLTVV.

Only a few counts were recorded for this clonotype. CDR3: CSARRWESGNTEAFF. CDR3 nucleotide sequence: TGCAGTGCTAGACGCTGGGAATCGGGGAACACTGAAGCTTTCTTT. The chain combines TRBV20-1 with TRBJ1-1, with D hard to call. Germline loops: CDR1 DFQATT, CDR2 SNEGSKA (reference sequence). This CDR3 is built from 15 residues. Trimming stripped 2 bases from V and 1 base from J, with 14 bases between.

The chain employs TRBV7-9 and TRBJ2-4; D gene uncertain. The CDR3 sequence is 15 residues long. The germline V and J ends were trimmed by 0 bases and 0 bases, with 6 bases remaining between them. Germline V gives CDR1 SEHNR, CDR2 FQNEAQ (reference sequence). This CDR3 reads CASSLAQVAKNIQYF. In DNA form, the CDR3 reads TGTGCCAGCAGCTTAGCGCAAGTAGCCAAAAACATTCAGTACTTC.

Comments on this clonotype: Compared with germline, one end of the junction differs, possibly owing to a read error. V is TRBV5-1 and J is TRBJ2-3; tentatively, D is TRBD1 (6 bases). Germline values: CDR1 SGHRS, CDR2 YFSETQ. This CDR3 is 14 amino acids long. CDR3 amino acids: CASSLGGYTHTQYF. The CDR3 nucleotides are TGCGCCAGCAGCTTAGGGGGTTACACACATACGCAGTATTTT.

The chain joins TRBV28 to TRBJ2-7, with 8 bases identical to TRBD1. With 4 bases clipped from V and 7 bases from J, the junction kept 9 bases outside the gene matches. The CDR3 runs to 14 residues. Germline V gives CDR1 MDHEN, CDR2 SYDVKM. CDR3 region: CASSSGQGAWEQYV. Here the CDR3 DNA reads TGTGCCAGCAGTTCCGGGCAGGGGGCCTGGGAGCAGTACGTC.

The rearrangement uses TRBV7-3 and TRBJ2-2; 8 bases line up with TRBD2. Germline values: CDR1 SGHTA, CDR2 FQGTGA. The CDR3 has 15 residues. V was pared by 1 base and J by 4 bases, with 2 bases of the junction left unmatched. In nucleotides, the CDR3 is TGTGCCAGCAGCTTAAGAAGCGGGAGCACCGGGGAGCTGTTTTTT. This gives the protein CASSLRSGSTGELFF.

This chain connects TRBV20-1 to TRBJ2-3; the D gene could be TRBD1 or TRBD2 (5 bases each). Germline V lookup: CDR1 DFQATT, CDR2 SNEGSKA (reference sequence). This CDR3 has 14 residues. V lost 5 bases and J lost 1, with 13 bases in between. CDR3 in amino acids: CSAGGGRGTDTQYF. Here the CDR3 DNA reads TGCAGTGCTGGGGGTGGGCGTGGCACAGATACGCAGTATTTT.

The chain has TRBV6-1 and TRBJ1-4, with D uncertain. Trimming shortened V by 8 bases and J by 0 bases, and 13 bases separated the two germline ends. This CDR3 has 15 residues. Germline-derived CDR1 and CDR2 are MNHNS and SASEGT. CDR3 DNA sequence: TGTGCCAGCCCACCGGCGGAAGCAACTAATGAAAAACTGTTTTTT. Its protein product is CASPPAEATNEKLFF.

This clonotype has a handful of counts. The junction shows a germline mismatch at one end, possibly a read error. The chain recombines TRBV6-5 with TRBJ1-4, with a possible D match to TRBD1 (5 bases). Germline V gene lookup returns CDR1 MNHEY and CDR2 SVGAGI. The CDR3 has 16 residues. The CDR3 loop reads CDSSYLGGATNEKLFF. The CDR3 DNA follows: TGTGACAGCAGTTACCTGGGGGGGGCAACTAATGAAAAACTGTTTTTT.

This clonotype has just a few counts. This chain connects TRBV7-3 to TRBJ1-1, with D perhaps TRBD1 (6 bases). Germline CDR1 reads SGHTA; CDR2 reads FQGTGA. Between the trimmed V and J ends, which lost 5 bases and 1 base, there was a span of 17 bases. The CDR3 length is 16 residues. The CDR3 DNA reads TGTGCCAGCAGCCCCGGCCGGGACACAACGAACACTGAAGCTTTCTTT. Translating it yields CASSPGRDTTNTEAFF.

This chain connects TRBV7-9 to TRBJ2-3, with D perhaps matching TRBD1 (5 bases). Germline loops: CDR1 SEHNR, CDR2 FQNEAQ (reference sequence). CDR3 length equals 13 residues. V was cut by 6 bases and J by 0 bases, with 7 bases left in between. The chain's CDR3 is CASRTESTDTQYF. CDR3 coding DNA: TGTGCCAGCAGGACAGAGAGCACAGATACGCAGTATTTT.

The chain links TRBV5-6 to TRBJ2-1; 9 bases align to TRBD1. The germline gives CDR1 SGHDT, CDR2 YYEEEE. V was pared by 0 bases and J by 6 bases, with 10 bases of the junction left unmatched. The CDR3 is 17 amino acids. CDR3 DNA: TGTGCCAGCAGCTTGGGGTCCTGGGACAGGGTCGGCAATGAGCAGTTCTTC. It codes for CASSLGSWDRVGNEQFF.

The chain is built from TRBV19 and TRBJ2-3; D is undetermined. Per germline, CDR1 LNHDA and CDR2 SQIVND (reference sequence). V was trimmed by 5 bases and J by 0 bases, leaving 6 bases between them. The CDR3 is 13 residues long. The CDR3 DNA follows: TGTGCCAGTAGTGTGAAGAGCACAGATACGCAGTATTTT. Its translation: CASSVKSTDTQYF.

The chain links TRBV12-3 or TRBV12-4 to TRBJ2-3; 11 bases map to TRBD1. This CDR3 is built from 16 residues. The ends lost 4 bases at V and 4 bases at J; junction bases unmatched: 7. The CDR3 spells CASSWGPGQGADTQYF. The CDR3 coding sequence is TGTGCCAGCAGTTGGGGACCGGGACAGGGGGCAGATACGCAGTATTTT.

The chain links TRBV30 to TRBJ1-1; D remains ambiguous. This CDR3 is 13 amino acids long. In germline, CDR1 is GTSNPN, CDR2 SVGIG (reference sequence). V was shortened by 0 bases and J by 7 bases, with 12 bases between the two germline ends. CDR3 coding DNA: TGTGCCTGGAGTGTACAGACCTTTGGTGAAGCTTTCTTT. Encoded protein: CAWSVQTFGEAFF.

The rearrangement joins TRBV5-8 to TRBJ2-3; possibly TRBD2 for D (5 bases). The CDR3 is made up of 15 amino acids. Trimming cost V 5 bases and J 4 bases, with 17 bases left between them. Germline loops: CDR1 SGHTS, CDR2 YDEGEE. The CDR3 nucleotides read TGTGCCAGCAGACTTCGGGGAATTAGCTCAGATACGCAGTATTTT. Its translation: CASRLRGISSDTQYF.

The chain is built from TRBV12-3 or TRBV12-4 and TRBJ1-6; TRBD1 agrees at 8 bases. V was pared by 2 bases and J by 8 bases, with 8 bases of the junction left unmatched. The length of the CDR3 is 16 residues. CDR3 protein: CASSLRQGLWHSPLHF. DNA of the CDR3: TGTGCCAGCAGTTTACGACAGGGGTTATGGCATTCACCCCTCCACTTT.

The gene calls are TRBV20-1 and TRBJ2-5; TRBD1 is a possible D gene (6 bases). Between the trimmed V and J ends, which lost 2 bases and 5 bases, there was a span of 15 bases. Germline V lookup: CDR1 DFQATT, CDR2 SNEGSKA (reference sequence). CDR3 length: 14 amino acids. The chain's CDR3 is CSARPWQGQETQYF. CDR3 in DNA: TGCAGTGCTAGACCCTGGCAGGGGCAGGAGACCCAGTACTTC.

The chain is built from TRBV7-9 and TRBJ2-5, with TRBD2 matching over 7 bases. The trim removed 8 bases at V and 5 bases at J, leaving 17 bases unmatched. Germline V gene sequence: CDR1 SEHNR, CDR2 FQNEAQ (reference sequence). The CDR3 loop spans 16 amino acids. The CDR3: CASGQLLRGIGETQYF. The CDR3 DNA reads as TGTGCCAGCGGTCAACTCCTGCGGGGGATTGGGGAGACCCAGTACTTC.

This chain joins TRBV18 and TRBJ2-5, with 9 nucleotides matching TRBD1. V lost 5 bases and J lost 5; bases outside the gene matches: 6. The CDR3 length is 14 residues. Germline CDR1 KGHSH, CDR2 LQKENI. The CDR3 loop is CASSTGQGPETQYF. The CDR3 coding sequence is TGTGCCAGCTCAACAGGACAGGGGCCGGAGACCCAGTACTTC.

This clonotype was counted only a few times. V usage is TRBV7-9 and J usage is TRBJ1-4; perhaps TRBD1 as D (5 bases). This CDR3 comprises 14 residues. Trimming left V 2 bases short and J 6 bases short, with 10 bases between. Germline V gene sequence: CDR1 SEHNR, CDR2 FQNEAQ (reference sequence). The CDR3 nucleotides read TGTGCCAGCAGCTTAATGCAGGGTGATGAAAAACTGTTTTTT. Its protein is CASSLMQGDEKLFF.

This clonotype was seen only a few times. The chain employs TRBV4-3 and TRBJ2-4; D unclear. Germline lookup yields CDR1 LGHNA and CDR2 YSLEER. V lost 1 base and J 9 bases, leaving 25 bases between the germline ends. The CDR3 has 18 residues. The DNA of the CDR3 is TGCGCCAGCAGCCAAGGCCCTGGCCTGAGCCCCAAGAGGAGCATTCAGTACTTC. It yields the protein CASSQGPGLSPKRSIQYF.

A note on this clonotype: A much larger clone differs by one base, so this may be a read error. This sequence joins TRBV7-2 and TRBJ1-5, with 7 nucleotides matching TRBD1. The CDR3 loop spans 14 amino acids. V dropped 3 bases and J dropped 3; count of bases not matched to a gene: 2. Germline CDR1 reads SGHTA; CDR2 reads FQGNSA. The CDR3 nucleotides read TGTGCCAGCAGCTTCACAGGGGACAATCAGCCCCAGCATTTT. It codes for CASSFTGDNQPQHF.

Only a few counts were recorded for this clonotype. V gene TRBV5-1 combines with J gene TRBJ2-2; no reliable D call. This CDR3 has 16 residues. V shed 1 base and J shed 7 bases, with 17 bases lying between them. Per the germline V gene, CDR1 is SGHRS and CDR2 is YFSETQ. CDR3 region: CASSLRRQLQDGELFF. The CDR3 coding sequence is TGCGCCAGCAGCTTGCGCCGGCAGCTACAAGACGGGGAGCTGTTTTTT.

A few counts support this clonotype. The chain links TRBV7-9 to TRBJ1-2, with 8 bases that match TRBD1. CDR1 and CDR2 (germline): SEHNR, FQNEAQ (reference sequence). The CDR3 length is 16 residues. V was pared by 8 bases and J by 5 bases, with 16 bases of the junction left unmatched. CDR3 protein: CASSAPITGGGYGYTF. CDR3 bases: TGTGCCAGCTCAGCGCCTATCACAGGGGGAGGATATGGCTACACCTTC. Looking up the rest from reference TRBV7-9 and TRBJ1-2 gives the full variable domain: DTGVSQNPRHKITKRGQNVTFRCDPISEHNRLYWYRQTLGQGPEFLTYFQNEAQLEKSRLLSDRFSAERPKGSFSTLEIQRTEQGDSAMYLCASSAPITGGGYGYTFGSGTRLTVV.

This clonotype was found a few times. The chain joins TRBV5-4 to TRBJ2-3; weak D call: TRBD2 (7 bases). CDR3 length: 15 residues. Germline values: CDR1 SGHNT, CDR2 YYREEE (reference sequence). V lost 4 bases, J lost 5 bases, and 17 bases lay in between. The CDR3, as DNA: TGTGCCAGCAGCCTTGGCGGGGGCAGAATAGATACGCAGTATTTT. Translation gives CASSLGGGRIDTQYF. The variable domain in full, completed from reference TRBV5-4 and TRBJ2-3, reads ETGVTQSPTHLIKTRGQQVTLRCSSQSGHNTVSWYQQALGQGPQFIFQYYREEENGRGNFPPRFSGLQFPNYSSELNVNALELDDSALYLCASSLGGGRIDTQYFGPGTRLTVL.

J is TRBJ1-5 and V is TRBV7-9; 8 bases agree with TRBD1. Germline V gene data show CDR1 as SEHNR and CDR2 as FQNEAQ (reference sequence). V shed 5 bases, J shed 1 base, and the junction held 7 bases outside the gene matches. The CDR3 is made up of 16 amino acids. The CDR3 is CASSGQGTGSNQPQHF. As DNA, the CDR3 is TGTGCCAGCAGCGGACAGGGAACTGGAAGCAATCAGCCCCAGCATTTT.

This clonotype was seen just once. The chain uses TRBV5-6 and TRBJ2-7; D gene uncertain. The CDR3 is 12 residues long. The germline V gene encodes CDR1 SGHDT and CDR2 YYEEEE. CDR3 residues: CASSLGRYEQYV. In DNA form, the CDR3 reads TGTGCCAGCAGCTTGGGACGCTACGAGCAGTATGTC.